This note documents a single T cell receptor beta chain sequence. This CDR3 comprises 13 residues. Germline V gene sequence: CDR1 KGHSH, CDR2 LQKENI. V shed 3 bases and J shed 1 base, with 6 bases lying between them. Per the original methods: Cell counts per sample came from amplifying reference gene primers. This table comes from immunoSEQ multiplex PCR, and its TCRdb copy is limited to in-frame clones, with some not included. V and J calls and clone size follow that table, whereas D and trimming were derived from the DNA. The sample lists 100,000 to 150,000 clones, about 83% occurring once. These data come from a study of blood T cell repertoires in COVID-19. Study information: Both acute and convalescent COVID-19 samples were obtained from the United States, Italy and Spain. T cells, B-cell-depleted T cells, or PBMCs provided the cDNA or gDNA that served as material.

The origin of this receptor is a man in his 60s with acute or convalescent COVID-19. The chain links TRBV18 to TRBJ1-1; D gene uncertain. Sequencing used peripheral blood. CDR3 sequence (DNA): TGTGCCAGCTCACCGCACAAGAACACTGAAGCTTTCTTT. This translates into CASSPHKNTEAFF.